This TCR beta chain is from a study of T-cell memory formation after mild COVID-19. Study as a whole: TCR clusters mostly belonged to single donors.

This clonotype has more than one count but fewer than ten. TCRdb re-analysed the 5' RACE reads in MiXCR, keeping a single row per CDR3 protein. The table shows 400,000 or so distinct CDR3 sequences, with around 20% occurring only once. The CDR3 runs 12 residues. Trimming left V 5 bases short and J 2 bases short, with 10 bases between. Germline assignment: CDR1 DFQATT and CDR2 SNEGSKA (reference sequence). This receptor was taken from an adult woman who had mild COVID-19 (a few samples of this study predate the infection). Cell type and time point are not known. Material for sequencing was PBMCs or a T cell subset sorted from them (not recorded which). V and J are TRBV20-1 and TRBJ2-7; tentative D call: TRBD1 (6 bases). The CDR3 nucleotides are TGCAGTGCTGCCGGGACAACCTACGAGCAGTACTTC. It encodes CSAAGTTYEQYF.